The 20 T cell receptor beta chains given below trace back to one sample, sequenced in a study of cytomegalovirus exposure and HLA in healthy donors. The assay was immunoSEQ multiplex PCR, and TCRdb's table has in-frame clones only and misses some. The profile shows 200,000 to 300,000 clones, around 90% of them singletons. Material: PBMCs. These receptors were collected from a young woman in good health and CMV-seronegative.

This clone was seen just once. J is TRBJ1-1 and V is TRBV6-1, with D maybe TRBD1 (6 bases). The V gene lost 3 bases and the J gene lost 2 bases, with 10 bases spanning the gap. The germline V gene encodes CDR1 MNHNS and CDR2 SASEGT. The length of the CDR3 is 14 residues. The CDR3 region has the DNA TGTGCCAGCAGTGACCAGGGGTCAAACACTGAAGCTTTCTTT. Its protein product is CASSDQGSNTEAFF.

The chain employs TRBV28 and TRBJ1-1; 8 positions match TRBD1. This CDR3 has 11 amino acids. From germline, CDR1 is MDHEN and CDR2 SYDVKM. J was trimmed by 13 bases and V by 6 bases; bases with no gene match: 7. DNA for the CDR3: TGTGCCAGCAGGAGGAACAGGGGGGATTTCTTT. It is translated as CASRRNRGDFF.

The gene calls are TRBV15 and TRBJ1-2; unclear D gene. Trimming took 0 bases from V and 5 from J, leaving 13 bases between them. The CDR3 contains 15 residues. The germline V gene encodes CDR1 LNHNV and CDR2 YYDKDF (reference sequence). CDR3 coding DNA: TGTGCCACCAGCAGAGATAATTGGAGCGGTTATGGCTACACCTTC. This sequence encodes CATSRDNWSGYGYTF.

The V gene is TRBV7-9, the J gene TRBJ2-3, with 7 bases that match TRBD1. V shed 1 base and J 0 bases; nucleotides not matched to a gene: 7. Germline CDR1 and CDR2: SEHNR and FQNEAQ (reference sequence). The CDR3 sequence is 17 residues long. The CDR3 region is CASSLGEDRVSTDTQYF. The CDR3 DNA sequence: TGTGCCAGCAGCTTAGGGGAAGACAGGGTAAGCACAGATACGCAGTATTTT.

The rearrangement links TRBV27 to TRBJ1-4; D is ambiguous. V was pared by 0 bases and J by 5 bases, with 10 bases between. Per the germline V gene, CDR1 is MNHEY and CDR2 is SMNVEV (reference sequence). The CDR3 runs 15 residues. The CDR3, as DNA: TGTGCCAGCAGTTTATCACTACTCGGCAATGAAAAACTGTTTTTT. Translation: CASSLSLLGNEKLFF.

This sequence joins TRBV7-8 and TRBJ2-7; the D gene could be TRBD1 or TRBD2 (5 bases each). This CDR3 comprises 14 residues. V gave up 5 bases and J gave up 4 bases, with 15 bases separating them. Germline CDR1 SGHVS, CDR2 FQNEAQ. As DNA, the CDR3 is TGTGCCAGCAGCGCAACCGGGACCCTTTACGAGCAGTACTTC. It translates to CASSATGTLYEQYF.

The rearrangement joins TRBV7-9 to TRBJ2-1; 7 positions agree with TRBD2. The CDR3 length is 15 residues. Germline CDR1 is SEHNR and CDR2 is FQNEAQ (reference sequence). Germline trimming cut 6 bases from V and 1 base from J; bases unmatched to any gene: 6. The CDR3 sequence: CASRPTAGSYNEQFF. The CDR3 DNA follows: TGTGCCAGCAGGCCGACAGCGGGATCCTACAATGAGCAGTTCTTC. Drawing the rest from reference TRBV7-9 and TRBJ2-1, the complete variable domain is DTGVSQNPRHKITKRGQNVTFRCDPISEHNRLYWYRQTLGQGPEFLTYFQNEAQLEKSRLLSDRFSAERPKGSFSTLEIQRTEQGDSAMYLCASRPTAGSYNEQFFGPGTRLTVL.

The rearrangement uses TRBV6-5 and TRBJ2-7; TRBD2 aligns across 12 bases. The ends lost 6 bases at V and 5 bases at J; junction bases unmatched: 8. Germline V gives CDR1 MNHEY, CDR2 SVGAGI. There are 15 residues in the CDR3. The CDR3 protein is CASRVTSGRLNEQYF. The DNA for the CDR3 is TGTGCCAGCAGAGTGACTAGCGGGAGACTCAACGAGCAGTACTTC.

This clone was seen a handful of times. The V call is TRBV4-2, the J call TRBJ2-7; no definite D call. Trimming removed 0 bases at V and 4 bases at J, with 7 bases between. The CDR3 sequence is 13 residues long. Germline CDR1 and CDR2: LGHNA and YNFKEQ. CDR3 in DNA: TGTGCCAGCAGCCAAGAAAAGGTGTACGAGCAGTACTTC. Its protein product is CASSQEKVYEQYF.

The table lists this clone with a few counts. The rearrangement uses TRBV5-8 and TRBJ1-1; no clear D. Germline CDR1 and CDR2: SGHTS and YDEGEE. Trimming pared 0 bases from V and 6 bases from J, leaving 6 bases between. The CDR3 contains 12 residues. The CDR3 sequence: CASSLVAAEAFF. DNA for the CDR3: TGTGCCAGCAGCTTGGTGGCCGCTGAAGCTTTCTTT.

The DNA of the CDR3 is TGTGCCAGCAGCTTAGAATCGGGATATGCAAACGAGCAGTACTTC. Residues: CASSLESGYANEQYF. V usage is TRBV7-2 and J usage is TRBJ2-7; perhaps TRBD2 as D (5 bases). The CDR3 consists of 15 residues. Trimming left V 1 base short and J 5 bases short, with 15 bases between. In germline, CDR1 is SGHTA, CDR2 FQGNSA. Filled out from reference TRBV7-2 and TRBJ2-7, the complete variable domain reads GAGVSQSPSNKVTEKGKDVELRCDPISGHTALYWYRQSLGQGLEFLIYFQGNSAPDKSGLPSDRFSAERTGGSVSTLTIQRTQQEDSAVYLCASSLESGYANEQYFGPGTRLTVT.

For the CDR3, the DNA is TGTGCCAGCAGTTTTGCCTTCGGGGTAGGGAAAGAGACCCAGTACTTC. This codes for CASSFAFGVGKETQYF. This chain links TRBV27 with TRBJ2-5, with D possibly matching TRBD2 (5 bases). CDR1 is MNHEY and CDR2 is SMNVEV in the germline V gene (reference sequence). This CDR3 is 16 amino acids long. Deletions cut 3 bases from V and 3 bases from J, with 17 bases between.

In the case of this clone: The same CDR3 also results from other DNA sequences found in this sample. The chain links TRBV18 to TRBJ2-7, with no clear D. The germline V and J ends were trimmed by 2 bases and 5 bases, with 7 bases remaining between them. CDR1 and CDR2 (germline): KGHSH, LQKENI. There are 12 residues in the CDR3. The CDR3 DNA reads TGTGCCAGCTCACCAGGACGGGACGAGCAGTACTTC. It translates to CASSPGRDEQYF.

The V gene is TRBV19, the J gene TRBJ2-7; D remains unclear. The germline gives CDR1 LNHDA, CDR2 SQIVND (reference sequence). CDR3 length: 14 residues. Trimming pared 1 base from V and 4 bases from J, leaving 11 bases between. CDR3 region: CASSIGHSSYEQYF. For the CDR3, the DNA is TGTGCCAGTAGTATAGGGCACAGCTCTTACGAGCAGTACTTC.

The V and J genes are TRBV7-9 and TRBJ2-1; TRBD2 is a possible D gene (6 bases). The CDR3 totals 12 residues. The germline gives CDR1 SEHNR, CDR2 FQNEAQ (reference sequence). Trimming took off 5 bases at V and 16 bases at J, with 18 bases between the two ends. DNA for the CDR3: TGTGCCAGCAGCCCGGAAGTGCGGGGTGGTTTCTTC. This gives the protein CASSPEVRGGFF.

For the CDR3, the DNA is TGTGCCAGCAGTTTTCCAGGGGGAGGGCAGTACTTC. Protein product: CASSFPGGGQYF. The chain is built from TRBV27 and TRBJ2-7, with D tentatively TRBD1 (7 bases). Germline CDR1 is MNHEY and CDR2 is SMNVEV (reference sequence). Trimming stripped 3 bases from V and 9 bases from J, with 12 bases between. CDR3 length: 12 residues.

The chain links TRBV7-3 to TRBJ2-2; 10 positions match TRBD2. The V and J ends lost 5 bases and 8 bases, in that order; junction bases with no gene match: 5. The V gene's germline CDR1 is SGHTA and CDR2 FQGTGA. The CDR3 runs 14 residues. As DNA, the CDR3 is TGTGCCAGCAGCCGGGGGACTAGCGTTGGGGAGCTGTTTTTT. Protein sequence: CASSRGTSVGELFF.

This chain connects TRBV5-1 to TRBJ2-7; D possibly corresponds to TRBD2 (6 bases). The CDR3 consists of 14 residues. Trimming took off 5 bases at V and 6 bases at J, with 18 bases between the two ends. Germline CDR1 SGHRS, CDR2 YFSETQ. The CDR3 protein is CASSKSRAGSEQYF. CDR3 nucleotides: TGCGCCAGCAGTAAATCGCGAGCGGGTAGCGAGCAGTACTTC.

This rearrangement joins TRBV7-2 to TRBJ2-1, with D unresolved. This CDR3 has 15 amino acids. The germline V gene encodes CDR1 SGHTA and CDR2 FQGNSA. V shed 1 base and J shed 6 bases, with 13 bases lying between them. The CDR3 protein is CASSLVWHPGNEQFF. The CDR3 nucleotides are TGTGCCAGCAGCTTAGTATGGCACCCGGGCAATGAGCAGTTCTTC.

V usage is TRBV11-2 and J usage is TRBJ1-2; no definite D call. The V and J ends lost 3 bases and 6 bases respectively, with 8 bases between them. This CDR3 has 12 amino acids. Germline loops: CDR1 SGHAT, CDR2 FQNNGV. The CDR3 bases are TGTGCCAGCAGCTTTTTGGGGAATGGCTACACCTTC. Encoded protein: CASSFLGNGYTF.